Listed here are 16 T cell receptor beta chains from one sample, sequenced in a study of early T cells in non-severe SARS-CoV-2 infection. Via MiXCR, TCRdb re-called the 5' RACE reads, giving one row per CDR3 protein. The profile shows 55,000 to 75,000 distinct CDR3 sequences, roughly a tenth of them singletons. Material: whole blood. Receptor source: an adult who was a healthcare worker with PCR-confirmed SARS-CoV-2 infection or an uninfected control (not recorded which).

This clonotype has a count of ten or more. This rearrangement joins TRBV20-1 to TRBJ2-7; 11 bases match TRBD2. This CDR3 region has 17 residues. With V trimmed by 1 base and J by 0 bases, 8 bases remained unmatched. CDR1 DFQATT and CDR2 SNEGSKA come from the germline V gene (reference sequence). CDR3 coding DNA: TGCAGTGCTAGAGGCGGACTAGCGGGCCTAAGCTCCTACGAGCAGTACGTC. This translates into CSARGGLAGLSSYEQYV.

The chain carries TRBV11-2 and TRBJ2-3; TRBD2 agrees at 15 bases. Germline CDR1 SGHAT, CDR2 FQNNGV. This CDR3 comprises 17 residues. The V and J ends lost 5 bases and 7 bases, in that order; junction bases with no gene match: 10. The CDR3 loop reads CASSPKGLAGGLHTQYF. The CDR3 region has the DNA TGTGCCAGCAGCCCGAAGGGACTAGCGGGGGGCCTTCATACGCAGTATTTT.

The chain combines TRBV29-1 with TRBJ2-1; D unresolved. V lost 0 bases, J lost 9 bases, and 15 bases lay in between. The CDR3 contains 14 residues. Germline V gene sequence: CDR1 SQVTM, CDR2 ANQGSEA. In DNA form, the CDR3 reads TGCAGCGTTGAAGACGTCTATGGTTTAAGTGAGCAGTTCTTC. Residues: CSVEDVYGLSEQFF.

This clonotype occurred a few times. The chain couples TRBV24-1 to TRBJ2-6; maybe TRBD2 (6 bases). From germline, CDR1 is KGHDR and CDR2 SFDVKD. This CDR3 region has 19 residues. The V gene lost 3 bases and the J gene lost 1 base, with 18 bases spanning the gap. This CDR3 reads CATSDTGLREVSGANVLTF. CDR3 in DNA: TGTGCCACCAGTGATACGGGACTCAGGGAAGTATCTGGGGCCAACGTCCTGACTTTC.

This chain joins TRBV5-4 and TRBJ1-6; 7 nucleotides line up with TRBD1. The ends lost 0 bases at V and 6 bases at J; junction bases unmatched: 6. CDR1 and CDR2 (germline): SGHNT, YYREEE (reference sequence). The CDR3 sequence is 16 residues long. The CDR3 sequence is CASSLVAQGPNSPLHF. In DNA, the CDR3 is TGTGCCAGCAGCTTGGTGGCACAGGGGCCTAATTCACCCCTCCACTTT. The full variable domain, completed using reference TRBV5-4 and TRBJ1-6, is ETGVTQSPTHLIKTRGQQVTLRCSSQSGHNTVSWYQQALGQGPQFIFQYYREEENGRGNFPPRFSGLQFPNYSSELNVNALELDDSALYLCASSLVAQGPNSPLHFGNGTRLTVT.

The sample holds a few counts of this clonotype. This chain links TRBV19 with TRBJ2-3, with D maybe TRBD1 (6 bases). In germline, CDR1 is LNHDA, CDR2 SQIVND (reference sequence). The CDR3 runs to 14 residues. V was pared by 5 bases and J by 6 bases, with 15 bases between. The CDR3 sequence is CASSGTPRRDTQYF. Written as DNA, the CDR3 is TGTGCCAGTAGTGGGACACCCCGAAGGGATACGCAGTATTTT.

This clonotype was seen a handful of times. The chain recombines TRBV25-1 with TRBJ1-6; 8 bases are shared with TRBD1. The germline V gene has CDR1 MGHDK and CDR2 SYGVNS. V lost 3 bases and J lost 8; bases outside the gene matches: 6. This CDR3 comprises 15 residues. In DNA, the CDR3 is TGTGCCAGCAGTGAGTCACAGGGGGGACATTCACCCCTCCACTTT. It encodes CASSESQGGHSPLHF.

This clonotype occurred many times. The J gene is TRBJ1-2, the V gene TRBV5-4; 7 bases match TRBD1. Germline CDR1 reads SGHNT; CDR2 reads YYREEE (reference sequence). V lost 4 bases and J lost 0; bases outside the gene matches: 6. This CDR3 spans 15 amino acids. CDR3 coding DNA: TGTGCCAGCAGCGAGGACAGGAAAGCTAACTATGGCTACACCTTC. This codes for CASSEDRKANYGYTF.

This clonotype was seen a handful of times. This chain joins TRBV20-1 and TRBJ2-5, with 11 nucleotides matching TRBD2. V gave up 0 bases and J gave up 5 bases; unmatched junction bases: 8. CDR1 is DFQATT and CDR2 is SNEGSKA in the germline V gene (reference sequence). The CDR3 is made up of 16 amino acids. As DNA, the CDR3 is TGCAGTGCTAGAGAGTGGGCTAGCGGGGGGTTGGAGACCCAGTACTTC. This sequence encodes CSAREWASGGLETQYF.

This clonotype was detected many times. This chain joins TRBV6-5 and TRBJ2-1, with D maybe TRBD2 (5 bases). The CDR3 runs 16 residues. V shed 1 base and J shed 9 bases, with 19 bases lying between them. Germline-derived CDR1 and CDR2 are MNHEY and SVGAGI. This CDR3 is CASSYFGILRSGEQFF. CDR3 bases: TGTGCCAGCAGTTACTTCGGGATTCTGAGGTCTGGTGAGCAGTTCTTC.

This clonotype has only a few counts. The chain uses TRBV29-1 and TRBJ1-1; D remains ambiguous. The CDR3 sequence is 12 residues long. Germline V gene lookup returns CDR1 SQVTM and CDR2 ANQGSEA. V was trimmed by 4 bases and J by 3 bases, leaving 9 bases between them. In DNA, the CDR3 is TGCAGCGTTGGTAGGAGGGACACTGAAGCTTTCTTT. As protein: CSVGRRDTEAFF. Filled out from reference TRBV29-1 and TRBJ1-1, the complete variable domain reads SAVISQKPSRDICQRGTSLTIQCQVDSQVTMMFWYRQQPGQSLTLIATANQGSEATYESGFVIDKFPISRPNLTFSTLTVSNMSPEDSSIYLCSVGRRDTEAFFGQGTRLTVV.

With regard to this clonotype: Because it lacks the conserved phenylalanine or tryptophan at the end, this CDR3 is likely a read error. The rearrangement uses TRBV2 and TRBJ2-3; tentative D call: TRBD2 (5 bases). This CDR3 is 15 amino acids long. CDR1 SNHLY and CDR2 FYNNEI come from the germline V gene. Deletions cut 6 bases from V and 0 bases from J, with 13 bases between. CDR3 region: CASRMTTLSTDTQYL. The CDR3 nucleotides are TGTGCCAGCAGGATGACTACTTTAAGCACAGATACGCAGTATCTT.

J is TRBJ2-3 and V is TRBV7-6; possibly TRBD2 for D (5 bases). In germline, CDR1 is SGHVS, CDR2 FNYEAQ. V was trimmed by 2 bases and J by 3 bases, leaving 12 bases between them. This CDR3 contains 15 residues. DNA of the CDR3: TGTGCCAGCAGCTTAAGTGGGAGTCGAACAGATACGCAGTATTTT. Its translation is CASSLSGSRTDTQYF. Based on the CDR3 plus reference TRBV7-6 and TRBJ2-3, the full variable domain is GAGVSQSPRYKVTKRGQDVALRCDPISGHVSLYWYRQALGQGPEFLTYFNYEAQQDKSGLPNDRFSAERPEGSISTLTIQRTEQRDSAMYRCASSLSGSRTDTQYFGPGTRLTVL.

This clonotype appeared many times. This chain joins TRBV5-1 and TRBJ2-1; D unclear. CDR1 and CDR2 (germline): SGHRS, YFSETQ. The CDR3 sequence is 14 residues long. V gave up 2 bases and J gave up 8 bases, with 14 bases separating them. The CDR3 DNA reads TGCGCCAGCAGCTTACAGACCCCCTGGGATGAGCAGTTCTTC. Its translation: CASSLQTPWDEQFF. The full variable domain, with the rest looked up from reference TRBV5-1 and TRBJ2-1, is KAGVTQTPRYLIKTRGQQVTLSCSPISGHRSVSWYQQTPGQGLQFLFEYFSETQRNKGNFPGRFSGRQFSNSRSEMNVSTLELGDSALYLCASSLQTPWDEQFFGPGTRLTVL.

This clonotype has only a few counts. This rearrangement joins TRBV3-1 to TRBJ1-5, with D perhaps matching TRBD1 (5 bases). The CDR3 contains 13 residues. Germline CDR1 LGHDT, CDR2 YNNKEL (reference sequence). The germline V and J ends were trimmed by 2 bases and 6 bases, with 8 bases remaining between them. CDR3 region: CASSQQGGQPQHF. As DNA, the CDR3 is TGTGCCAGCAGCCAACAGGGAGGTCAGCCCCAGCATTTT.

By proportion, this clonotype is medium-sized. The genes are TRBV5-1 and TRBJ2-1; 8 positions match TRBD1. V lost 6 bases, J lost 1 base, and 3 bases stayed unmatched. This CDR3 comprises 14 residues. CDR1 and CDR2 (germline): SGHRS, YFSETQ. The CDR3 region is CASTDRGSYNEQFF. The CDR3 DNA reads TGCGCCAGCACCGACAGGGGATCCTACAATGAGCAGTTCTTC. The variable domain in full, completed from reference TRBV5-1 and TRBJ2-1, reads KAGVTQTPRYLIKTRGQQVTLSCSPISGHRSVSWYQQTPGQGLQFLFEYFSETQRNKGNFPGRFSGRQFSNSRSEMNVSTLELGDSALYLCASTDRGSYNEQFFGPGTRLTVL.